This passage covers 5 T cell receptor beta chains from one sample sequenced in a study of T-cell reconstitution after alpha-beta-depleted transplantation in children. The library targeted TCRbeta and was prepared with unique molecular identifiers. TCRdb independently ran MiXCR on the PCR reads; one entry per CDR3 protein. The sample holds 400,000 to 450,000 distinct CDR3 sequences, approximately 42% seen once. Sequences were derived from PBMCs, sampled before TCRalphabeta/CD19-depleted stem cell transplant. Source of these receptors: a girl aged 2-10 years with aplastic anemia, due to receive a stem cell transplant.

This clonotype was found many times. The rearrangement links TRBV7-8 to TRBJ2-7, with a weak D call TRBD1 (7 bases). Per germline, CDR1 SGHVS and CDR2 FQNEAQ. The CDR3 has 13 residues. Between the trimmed V and J ends, which lost 6 bases and 7 bases, there was a span of 16 bases. The CDR3 here is CASRKDRAGEQYF. In DNA, the CDR3 is TGTGCCAGCAGGAAAGACAGGGCGGGGGAGCAGTACTTC.

The chain has TRBV7-2 and TRBJ1-3; 10 bases match TRBD1. The CDR3 sequence is 15 residues long. The V and J ends lost 5 bases and 3 bases, in that order; junction bases with no gene match: 4. CDR1 is SGHTA, CDR2 FQGNSA, per germline. CDR3 region: CASSGDRGGGNTIYF. CDR3 coding DNA: TGTGCCAGCAGCGGGGACAGGGGAGGTGGAAACACCATATATTTT.

V is TRBV7-3 and J is TRBJ2-7, with 9 positions matching TRBD1. V was pared by 7 bases and J by 3 bases, with 19 bases of the junction left unmatched. This CDR3 is 18 amino acids long. From germline, CDR1 is SGHTA and CDR2 FQGTGA. CDR3 amino acids: CASIQKGPTGTGIYEQYF. Here the CDR3 DNA reads TGTGCCAGCATCCAAAAGGGTCCGACCGGGACAGGGATCTACGAGCAGTACTTC.

The chain recombines TRBV30 with TRBJ2-1; 10 nucleotides match TRBD1. The CDR3 contains 15 residues. After removal of 4 bases from V and 4 bases from J, the junction contained 7 bases not matched to a gene. From germline, CDR1 is GTSNPN and CDR2 SVGIG (reference sequence). CDR3 in amino acids: CAWNPDRGTYNEQFF. The CDR3, as DNA: TGTGCCTGGAACCCGGACAGGGGGACGTACAATGAGCAGTTCTTC.

This clonotype was observed a single time. The rearrangement joins TRBV18 to TRBJ2-5; D gene uncertain. Between the trimmed V and J ends, which lost 1 base and 5 bases, there was a span of 11 bases. The CDR3 runs 14 residues. The germline gives CDR1 KGHSH, CDR2 LQKENI. DNA for the CDR3: TGTGCCAGCTCACCACGCCCCAGAAGGGAGACCCAGTACTTC. It codes for CASSPRPRRETQYF.